This TCR beta chain was documented in a study of cytomegalovirus exposure and HLA in healthy donors. In the study overall: Earlier, 100 million to 130 million unique TCR beta sequences were recovered from approximately 180 million T cells by an analysis. Notes on the study in general: Fewer than 20,000 TCR beta sequences were associated with HLA alleles at 0.05 false discovery rate in a later analysis. Published work reported that the classifier diagnosed cytomegalovirus status with high specificity and sensitivity. With later analysis, a missense DCLRE1C variant became linked to TCR beta V- and J-gene trimming.

With 60 Vbeta and 13 Jbeta primers, the PCR was carried out. The table came from immunoSEQ multiplex PCR; TCRdb's copy has only in-frame clones and leaves some out. The sample gives approximately 100,000 clones, 78% of which show up once; 4.1% is in the top ten. Worth noting for this clone: Antigen specificity is unknown.

The germline V and J ends were trimmed by 7 bases and 2 bases, with 12 bases remaining between them. Germline lookup yields CDR1 MNHEY and CDR2 SVGAGI. The CDR3 has 13 residues. The clonotype was recovered from a woman between 40 and 55 years old in good health and CMV-seropositive. Sample: PBMCs. The chain combines TRBV6-5 with TRBJ2-7; no clear D gene. CDR3 protein: CASKRGSTYEQYF. The CDR3 bases are TGTGCCAGCAAACGCGGATCAACCTACGAGCAGTACTTC.